The sequence of this TCR beta chain was determined in a study of T cells in Graves' hyperthyroidism and ophthalmopathy. This clonotype was detected only a few times. Germline V lookup: CDR1 ENHRY, CDR2 SYGVKD. The CDR3 has 14 amino acids. Losses at the gene ends were 5 bases for V and 7 bases for J; bases not matched to a gene: 5. TCR beta CDR3 regions were amplified from RNA. The primer set for the first-round RT-PCR of the TCR CDR3 was HTBI. TCRdb independently ran MiXCR on the multiplex PCR reads; one entry per CDR3 protein. The data contain 540,000 or so distinct CDR3 sequences, under 60% of them singletons.

What was sequenced was peripheral blood or thyroid tissue (not recorded which). The rearrangement joins TRBV10-3 to TRBJ1-6, with TRBD1 identical over 7 bases. This TCR was recovered from an adult woman with Graves' disease, either hyperthyroidism or ophthalmopathy (not recorded which). The CDR3 protein is CAISKQGPNSPLHF. The CDR3 DNA reads as TGTGCCATCAGTAAACAGGGGCCCAATTCACCCCTCCACTTT.